The 9 T cell receptor beta chains below all came from one sample that was sequenced in a study of T-cell memory formation after mild COVID-19 (dated by TCRdb to the early 2020s). Libraries were constructed by 5' RACE. TCRdb lists the instrument as Illumina NovaSeq 6000. Using fastp trimming at Q25 and MiXCR clonotype assembly, TCRdb reanalyzed the public sequencing data and kept in-frame beta chains. Merged by CDR3 protein, the rows form single entries marked with the most common genes and DNA. A total of 530,000 or so distinct CDR3 sequences appear in this sample, 15% to 20% of them only once. Just over 8% of the sample belongs to the ten largest clones. Source material: PBMCs or a T cell subset sorted from them (not recorded which). The receptors stem from an adult woman who had mild COVID-19 (a few samples of this study predate the infection). The sample titles of this study are shuffled in the database, so cell type and time point are left out; the donor was told from shared clones.

This clonotype was picked up many times. This chain links TRBV7-6 with TRBJ1-2, with D perhaps matching TRBD1 (5 bases). The V end was cut by 5 bases, the J end by 5 bases, with 18 bases between. The CDR3 contains 15 residues. Per the germline V gene, CDR1 is SGHVS and CDR2 is FNYEAQ. In DNA, the CDR3 is TGTGCCAGCAGCCCAACCAAAGGGTCAGGGTATGGCTACACCTTC. Its translation is CASSPTKGSGYGYTF.

This chain connects TRBV9 to TRBJ1-2, with a weak D call TRBD1 (6 bases). V was trimmed by 4 bases and J by 5 bases, leaving 15 bases between them. CDR1 is SGDLS, CDR2 YYNGEE, per germline. CDR3 length: 14 amino acids. The DNA of the CDR3 is TGTGCCAGCAGCCCTTCCTCAGGGGTGTATGGCTACACCTTC. It yields the protein CASSPSSGVYGYTF.

The gene calls are TRBV5-1 and TRBJ2-1; D is uncertain. V was trimmed by 4 bases and J by 5 bases, leaving 16 bases between them. The germline V gene has CDR1 SGHRS and CDR2 YFSETQ. The CDR3 length is 15 residues. CDR3: CASSHRPTNDNEQFF. In DNA, the CDR3 is TGCGCCAGCAGCCATCGACCCACGAATGACAATGAGCAGTTCTTC.

This clonotype was seen a few times. The chain links TRBV7-3 to TRBJ2-1, with D possibly being TRBD1 or TRBD2 (5 bases each). Trimming removed 1 base at V and 4 bases at J, with 11 bases between. This CDR3 has 15 residues. Germline V gives CDR1 SGHTA, CDR2 FQGTGA. The CDR3 sequence is CASSLIPGTYNEQFF. CDR3 sequence (DNA): TGTGCCAGCAGCTTAATCCCGGGGACGTACAATGAGCAGTTCTTC.

V and J are TRBV12-3 or TRBV12-4 and TRBJ1-1; a weak D match, TRBD1 (6 bases). Trimming pared 5 bases from V and 7 bases from J, leaving 14 bases between. The CDR3 is 13 residues long. CDR3 bases: TGTGCCAGCAGTGGGGGAAGGGGGATTGAAGCTTTCTTT. Amino acids: CASSGGRGIEAFF.

The V gene is TRBV4-3, the J gene TRBJ1-2; 9 nucleotides match TRBD1. Germline assignment: CDR1 LGHNA and CDR2 YSLEER. V lost 4 bases, J lost 2 bases, and 2 bases stayed unmatched. CDR3 length: 14 residues. For the CDR3, the DNA is TGCGCCAGCAGCCGCGACAGGGGGAACTATGGCTACACCTTC. Translating gives CASSRDRGNYGYTF.

This clonotype was seen a few times. The chain links TRBV29-1 to TRBJ2-3, with 7 bases that match TRBD1. The trim removed 7 bases at V and 3 bases at J, leaving 19 bases unmatched. Per the germline V gene, CDR1 is SQVTM and CDR2 is ANQGSEA. CDR3 length: 17 amino acids. CDR3 loop: CSASPGPDRARTDTQYF. In DNA, the CDR3 is TGCAGCGCCTCCCCGGGACCTGACAGGGCAAGAACAGATACGCAGTATTTT.

V and J are TRBV12-3 or TRBV12-4 and TRBJ1-1, with 7 bases fitting TRBD1. V dropped 7 bases and J dropped 6; count of bases not matched to a gene: 14. The CDR3 loop spans 15 amino acids. The CDR3 bases are TGTGCCAGCACTCCCCCGACAGGGCATTTCGCTGAAGCTTTCTTT. It translates to CASTPPTGHFAEAFF.

The rearrangement joins TRBV12-3 or TRBV12-4 to TRBJ2-7, with TRBD2 as a possible D gene (6 bases). V dropped 3 bases and J dropped 5 bases, with 23 bases sitting between them. There are 17 residues in the CDR3. The CDR3: CASSFERTAGLGHEQYF. The CDR3 nucleotides are TGTGCCAGCAGTTTCGAACGGACGGCGGGACTGGGGCACGAGCAGTACTTC.